The rows below give T cell receptor beta chains drawn from one sample of a study of blood T cell repertoires in COVID-19. Produced via immunoSEQ multiplex PCR; TCRdb's table is partial and in-frame only. The data contain under 170,000 clones, about 85% of them singletons. The sample consisted of peripheral blood. All receptors come from a woman aged 55-70 years with active or convalescent COVID-19. CDR3s include the opening cysteine and the closing phenylalanine or tryptophan. The D gene is left open where the match is weak. The listing skips clone size in some rows; elsewhere it reads once, few, many or a size class.

j_call,d_call,v_call,clone_size,cdr3_nt,cdr3_aa
TRBJ1-1,TRBD1,TRBV19,once,TGTGCCAGTAGTATACAGTCAGGGGGCACTGAAGCTTTCTTT,CASSIQSGGTEAFF
TRBJ1-1,-,TRBV4-1,-,TGCGCCAGCAGCCAAAAGGGACTGCAGAACACTGAAGCTTTCTTT,CASSQKGLQNTEAFF
TRBJ2-5,-,TRBV3-1/TRBV3-2,-,TGTGCCAGCAGCCCGGGACTGATCTCAGGAGGGACCCAGTACTTC,CASSPGLISGGTQYF
TRBJ1-6,-,TRBV19,-,TGTGCCAGTAGTACAGGAATAGGCTCACCCCTCCACTTT,CASSTGIGSPLHF
TRBJ2-3,-,TRBV3-1/TRBV3-2,-,TGTGCCACCTCCAGCGGGCTTAGCACAGATACGCAGTATTTT,CATSSGLSTDTQYF
TRBJ2-2,TRBD1,TRBV7-9,-,TGTGCCAGCAGCCTCCAGGGGGCACTCCACGCGAACACCGGGGAGCTGTTTTTT,CASSLQGALHANTGELFF
TRBJ2-5,-,TRBV7-9,-,TGTGCCAGCAGCCCTTCCCCTAGCCAAGAGACCCAGTACTTC,CASSPSPSQETQYF
TRBJ2-3,TRBD2,TRBV5-1,-,TGCGCCAGCAGCTTGGGTGTCGGCGGGGGGACCACAGATACGCAGTATTTT,CASSLGVGGGTTDTQYF
TRBJ1-2,-,TRBV3-1/TRBV3-2,-,TGTGCCAGCAGCCCGCACGACATCATGAAGGATGGCTACACCTTC,CASSPHDIMKDGYTF
TRBJ1-2,-,TRBV11-2,-,TGTGCCAGCAGCATAATGAAAGGGTCAGACAGACACTATGGCTACACCTTC,CASSIMKGSDRHYGYTF
TRBJ1-2,-,TRBV3-1/TRBV3-2,-,TGTGCCAGCAGCCGGGCACGGTATGGCTACACCTTC,CASSRARYGYTF
TRBJ1-2,-,TRBV6-5,-,TGTGCCAGCAGTTACTCAGCATCTAACTATGGCTACACCTTC,CASSYSASNYGYTF
TRBJ2-3,-,TRBV7-8,-,TGTGCCAGCACCATCTCCGTTCAGAGCACAGATACGCAGTATTTT,CASTISVQSTDTQYF
TRBJ1-1,-,TRBV11-2,-,TGTGCCAGCAGCAGAGAGAACACTGAAGCTTTCTTT,CASSRENTEAFF
TRBJ1-1,-,TRBV3-1/TRBV3-2,-,TGTGCCAGCAGCCGAGGATCAGACGGAATGAACACTGAAGCTTTCTTT,CASSRGSDGMNTEAFF
TRBJ1-2,-,TRBV12-3/TRBV12-4,-,TGTGCCAGCAGTCCACAGCCGGATGGCTACACCTTC,CASSPQPDGYTF
TRBJ2-7,-,TRBV7-2,-,TGTGCCAGCAGCGCCAGGGCAGGGGCCCACGAGCAGTACTTC,CASSARAGAHEQYF
TRBJ2-7,TRBD2,TRBV6-2/TRBV6-3,-,TGTGCCAGCACCCCCATGGGGGGGATATACTACGAGCAGTACTTC,CASTPMGGIYYEQYF
TRBJ2-3,TRBD2,TRBV4-1,once,TGCGCCAGCAGCCAGGCGGGGGGGCCGACAGATACGCAGTATTTT,CASSQAGGPTDTQYF
TRBJ1-1,-,TRBV10-3,-,TGTGCCATCAGTGAGTCGCACGGAGAGAACACTGAAGCTTTCTTT,CAISESHGENTEAFF
TRBJ1-5,TRBD1,TRBV6-5,-,TGTGCCAGCAGAAAACAGGGGGCGGCCAATCAGCCCCAGCATTTT,CASRKQGAANQPQHF
TRBJ2-7,TRBD2,TRBV28,-,TGTGCCAGCAGTTTCAATCTAGCGGCCCTCACCTACGAGCAGTACTTC,CASSFNLAALTYEQYF
TRBJ2-5,TRBD2,TRBV4-3,-,TGCGCCAGCAGCCAAGATCTGAGAGCGGGGGGTCAAGAGACCCAGTACTTC,CASSQDLRAGGQETQYF
TRBJ1-2,-,TRBV28,-,TGTGCCAGCAGTCCCGTGAGGGTGACATATGGCTACACCTTC,CASSPVRVTYGYTF
TRBJ1-6,-,TRBV7-2,-,TGTGCCAGCAGCTTAGATTCGGGGAAGAGTAATTCACCCCTCCACTTT,CASSLDSGKSNSPLHF
TRBJ1-1,TRBD1,TRBV18,-,TGTGCCAGCTCACCGCCAGGGGGTGACACTGAAGCTTTCTTT,CASSPPGGDTEAFF
TRBJ1-3,-,TRBV9,-,TGTGCCAGCAGTGGGACCGGGGGGACCTTATCTGGAAACACCATATATTTT,CASSGTGGTLSGNTIYF
TRBJ1-2,-,TRBV12-3/TRBV12-4,-,TGTGCCAGCAGTAATACGGACAGTGGCTACACCTTC,CASSNTDSGYTF
TRBJ1-2,-,TRBV7-8,once,TGTGCCAGCAGCACCAGGCTGGGGCTTACTGGCTACACCTTC,CASSTRLGLTGYTF
TRBJ1-1,-,TRBV6-5,-,TGTGCCAGCAGTTCCCTCGGGGGTATTCCTGAAGCTTTCTTT,CASSSLGGIPEAFF
TRBJ1-1,TRBD1,TRBV6-5,-,TGTGCCAGCAACGCTCTCGACAGGGGGAATGAAGCTTTCTTT,CASNALDRGNEAFF
TRBJ1-3,-,TRBV9,-,TGTGCCAGCAGCGTAGGAAGGGAGTGGCGAGACACCATATATTTT,CASSVGREWRDTIYF
TRBJ2-3,TRBD1,TRBV2,-,TGTGCCAGCAGTGGACAGGGACGCGGGACAGATACGCAGTATTTT,CASSGQGRGTDTQYF
TRBJ1-1,-,TRBV7-9,-,TGTGCCAGCAGCTTAGCGGCGGGACGGAACACTGAAGCTTTCTTT,CASSLAAGRNTEAFF
TRBJ1-1,-,TRBV4-2,-,TGTGCCAGCAGCCATAGGAGTAACAGGCAGGCTTTCTTT,CASSHRSNRQAFF
TRBJ2-3,-,TRBV13,-,TGTGCCAGCAGCTTAAAAGCCACAGATACGCAGTATTTT,CASSLKATDTQYF
TRBJ2-5,-,TRBV5-1,-,TGCGCCAGCAGCTTGGATCTGTTCCAAGAGACCCAGTACTTC,CASSLDLFQETQYF
TRBJ1-4,TRBD1,TRBV9,few,TGTGCCAGCAGCTATCGACAGGGTTCGGATGAAAAACTGTTTTTT,CASSYRQGSDEKLFF
TRBJ1-6,TRBD1,TRBV7-2,-,TGTGCCAGCAGCTTGGGACAGGGGGTCAGTTCACCCCTCCACTTT,CASSLGQGVSSPLHF
TRBJ1-3,-,TRBV14,-,TGTGCCAGCAGCCAAGATTTTCCGGGCTCTGGAAACACCATATATTTT,CASSQDFPGSGNTIYF
TRBJ1-2,-,TRBV12-2,-,TGTGCAAGTCGCTTAGGACAGGGAGGCCCCCGTGGCTACACCTTC,CASRLGQGGPRGYTF
TRBJ1-4,-,TRBV7-2,-,TGTGCCAGCAGACCAACCGGGACTGGGAATGAAAAACTGTTTTTT,CASRPTGTGNEKLFF
TRBJ2-7,TRBD1,TRBV4-3,-,TGCGCCAGCAGCCAAGCCTGGGGGACAGGGATCTACGAGCAGTACTTC,CASSQAWGTGIYEQYF
TRBJ1-3,-,TRBV24-1,-,TGTGCCACCAGTGATTCCTACTCTGGAAACACCATATATTTT,CATSDSYSGNTIYF
TRBJ2-7,TRBD1,TRBV12-3/TRBV12-4,-,TGTGCCAGCAGTTTAGGGACAGGCGGGCAGTACTTC,CASSLGTGGQYF
TRBJ1-1,-,TRBV5-1,-,TGCGCCAGCAGCTTGGATGGGAGCACTGAAGCTTTCTTT,CASSLDGSTEAFF
TRBJ2-1,TRBD2,TRBV29-1,-,TGCAGCGCTGGCCCGGGGGGTGGTGAGCAGTTCTTC,CSAGPGGGEQFF
TRBJ1-2,-,TRBV4-3,-,TGCGCCAGCAGCCAAGTCTGGGCGGGCAACTATGGCTACACCTTC,CASSQVWAGNYGYTF
TRBJ1-5,TRBD1,TRBV2,-,TGTGCCAGCAGGGACAGGTCCGCTAATCAGCCCCAGCATTTT,CASRDRSANQPQHF
TRBJ2-3,TRBD1,TRBV11-2,-,TGTGCCAGCAGCTTGGGACAGGGGGGCACAGATACGCAGTATTTT,CASSLGQGGTDTQYF
TRBJ1-2,TRBD1,TRBV3-1/TRBV3-2,-,TGTGCCAGCAGCCAAGGGGGACAGGGAGGCTACACCTTC,CASSQGGQGGYTF
TRBJ2-1,TRBD2,TRBV3-1/TRBV3-2,-,TGTGCCAGCAGCCCTAGACTAGCGGGGGGACCCTACAATGAGCAGTTCTTC,CASSPRLAGGPYNEQFF
TRBJ2-1,TRBD2,TRBV10-3,-,TGTGCCATCAATTATAGCGGGGAAAACAATGAGCAGTTCTTC,CAINYSGENNEQFF
TRBJ1-5,-,TRBV27,-,TGTGCCAGCAGTTTATTTTCCAGGGAAGGACAGCCCCAGCATTTT,CASSLFSREGQPQHF
TRBJ1-4,-,TRBV19,-,TGTGCCAGTAGTTCCTCAGGACTTATTAATGAAAAACTGTTTTTT,CASSSSGLINEKLFF
TRBJ2-2,-,TRBV24-1,-,TGTGCCACCAGTGACTGGAAAGGAGGCGGGGAGCTGTTTTTT,CATSDWKGGGELFF
TRBJ2-2,TRBD2,TRBV2,-,TGTGCCAGCGTGGCGGGGGGAGACACCGGGGAGCTGTTTTTT,CASVAGGDTGELFF